These 27 T cell receptor beta chains were all obtained from the same sample, sequenced in a study of cytomegalovirus exposure and HLA in healthy donors. This PCR relied on a set of 60 Vbeta primers and 13 Jbeta primers. Libraries were prepared by immunoSEQ multiplex PCR; TCRdb keeps only in-frame clonotypes and omits some of them. The sample consists of about 140,000 clones, approximately 84% of them appearing once. The sequencing input was PBMCs. All receptors come from a woman aged 40 to 50 in good health and CMV-seronegative.

The chain carries TRBV5-1 and TRBJ1-2; 9 bases fit TRBD1. CDR3 length: 13 amino acids. Trimming cost V 3 bases and J 5 bases; bases outside gene matches: 2. The germline CDR1 and CDR2 sequences are SGHRS and YFSETQ. CDR3 in amino acids: CASSSGQGYGYTF. The CDR3 DNA reads TGCGCCAGCAGCTCTGGACAGGGGTATGGCTACACCTTC.

The V call is TRBV6-5, the J call TRBJ2-3, with no clear D. Trimming cost V 0 bases and J 3 bases, with 7 bases left between them. The CDR3 runs to 14 residues. Germline assignment: CDR1 MNHEY and CDR2 SVGAGI. The CDR3 loop is CASSYSEATDTQYF. The CDR3 DNA follows: TGTGCCAGCAGTTACTCAGAGGCGACAGATACGCAGTATTTT.

This clone appeared once. An end of the junction does not agree with germline; a read error may underlie this. The chain joins TRBV15 to TRBJ1-2, with unresolved D. This CDR3 has 14 residues. Germline-derived CDR1 and CDR2 are LNHNV and YYDKDF (reference sequence). The CDR3 DNA reads as TGTGCCACCAGCGGAGAGGCGGGGTACTATGGCTACACCTTC. It codes for CATSGEAGYYGYTF.

The V and J genes are TRBV15 and TRBJ1-4; D not certain. Between the trimmed V and J ends, which lost 1 base and 7 bases, there was a span of 16 bases. The germline V gene has CDR1 LNHNV and CDR2 YYDKDF (reference sequence). The CDR3 covers 16 residues. CDR3 region: CATSRGIRGSGEKLFF. As DNA, the CDR3 is TGTGCCACCAGCAGAGGGATTCGGGGTAGTGGTGAAAAACTGTTTTTT. The full variable domain, with the rest looked up from reference TRBV15 and TRBJ1-4, is DAMVIQNPRYQVTQFGKPVTLSCSQTLNHNVMYWYQQKSSQAPKLLFHYYDKDFNNEADTPDNFQSRRPNTSFCFLDIRSPGLGDTAMYLCATSRGIRGSGEKLFFGSGTQLSVL.

The V gene is TRBV7-9, the J gene TRBJ2-3, with 9 positions matching TRBD2. Per germline, CDR1 SEHNR and CDR2 FQNEAQ (reference sequence). V shed 5 bases and J 5 bases; nucleotides not matched to a gene: 8. This CDR3 is built from 15 residues. The chain's CDR3 is CASSPSGRSKDTQYF. CDR3 sequence (DNA): TGTGCCAGCAGCCCGAGCGGGAGGAGTAAAGATACGCAGTATTTT. Complete variable domain (other parts from reference TRBV7-9 and TRBJ2-3): DTGVSQNPRHKITKRGQNVTFRCDPISEHNRLYWYRQTLGQGPEFLTYFQNEAQLEKSRLLSDRFSAERPKGSFSTLEIQRTEQGDSAMYLCASSPSGRSKDTQYFGPGTRLTVL.

The chain uses TRBV5-1 and TRBJ2-1, with TRBD2 as a possible D gene (5 bases). CDR3 size: 15 residues. The ends were cut back, 0 bases at V and 0 bases at J, with 7 bases in the middle. The V gene's germline CDR1 is SGHRS and CDR2 YFSETQ. The CDR3 bases are TGCGCCAGCAGCTTGGGAGGGAGCTCCTACAATGAGCAGTTCTTC. Its protein product is CASSLGGSSYNEQFF.

The chain is built from TRBV27 and TRBJ1-2, with 9 bases matching TRBD1. CDR1 and CDR2 (germline): MNHEY, SMNVEV (reference sequence). V shed 6 bases, J shed 4 bases, and the junction held 3 bases outside the gene matches. The CDR3 contains 13 residues. As DNA, the CDR3 is TGTGCCAGCAGCCAGACAGGGGGCTATGGCTACACCTTC. It specifies CASSQTGGYGYTF.

This clone was counted a single time. The chain is built from TRBV19 and TRBJ1-1; D ambiguous. The CDR3 is 14 residues long. Germline CDR1 is LNHDA and CDR2 is SQIVND (reference sequence). The ends were cut back, 6 bases at V and 1 base at J, with 12 bases in the middle. CDR3 in DNA: TGTGCCAGTAGCCATGGCCGGGGGAACACTGAAGCTTTCTTT. Translation: CASSHGRGNTEAFF.

Written as DNA, the CDR3 is TGCGCCAGCAGCTCCGCCGGGACTAGCGCATCCTACGAGCAGTACTTC. This translates into CASSSAGTSASYEQYF. V usage is TRBV5-1 and J usage is TRBJ2-7; 10 bases are shared with TRBD2. Germline CDR1 is SGHRS and CDR2 is YFSETQ. The CDR3 spans 16 residues. J gave up 1 base and V 3 bases, and 7 bases lay outside the gene matches.

With regard to this clone: The identical CDR3 is also encoded by other nucleotide sequences in the sample. V gene TRBV9 combines with J gene TRBJ2-5; tentative D call: TRBD2 (5 bases). The germline V gene has CDR1 SGDLS and CDR2 YYNGEE. Trimming removed 0 bases from V and 2 bases from J, with 5 bases in between. This CDR3 spans 13 amino acids. CDR3 residues: CASSVGRQETQYF. CDR3 nucleotides: TGTGCCAGCAGCGTAGGGAGGCAAGAGACCCAGTACTTC.

This clone came up once. This chain connects TRBV7-9 to TRBJ1-2; 8 nucleotides line up with TRBD1. Looked up from germline, CDR1 is SEHNR and CDR2 is FQNEAQ (reference sequence). CDR3 length equals 14 residues. Unmatched junction bases numbered 5, after V lost 4 bases and J lost 4 bases. The CDR3 DNA is TGTGCCAGCAGCTCCGGACAGGGTAGCTATGGCTACACCTTC. Protein sequence: CASSSGQGSYGYTF.

The V gene is TRBV5-1, the J gene TRBJ1-1; 7 bases are a match to TRBD1. J gave up 1 base and V 7 bases, and 13 bases lay outside the gene matches. Per the germline V gene, CDR1 is SGHRS and CDR2 is YFSETQ. CDR3 size: 16 residues. CDR3 sequence reads: CASLFPPGQRNTEAFF. The CDR3 nucleotides are TGCGCCAGCCTTTTCCCCCCGGGACAGAGGAACACTGAAGCTTTCTTT. Supplemented by reference TRBV5-1 and TRBJ1-1, the full variable domain reads KAGVTQTPRYLIKTRGQQVTLSCSPISGHRSVSWYQQTPGQGLQFLFEYFSETQRNKGNFPGRFSGRQFSNSRSEMNVSTLELGDSALYLCASLFPPGQRNTEAFFGQGTRLTVV.

In its sample, this clone was seen a few times. CDR3 loop: CASSSSGVRGYTF. The CDR3 region has the DNA TGTGCCAGCAGTTCCTCAGGGGTTCGCGGCTACACCTTC. The V and J genes are TRBV28 and TRBJ1-2, with a tentative D call TRBD1 (6 bases). The ends were cut back, 4 bases at V and 8 bases at J, with 14 bases in the middle. CDR3 length: 13 residues. Germline-derived CDR1 and CDR2 are MDHEN and SYDVKM.

V is TRBV19 and J is TRBJ1-4; TRBD1 agrees at 9 bases. The V gene end was trimmed by 6 bases and the J gene end by 6 bases; junction bases not matched to a gene: 5. Germline V gene data show CDR1 as LNHDA and CDR2 as SQIVND (reference sequence). This CDR3 contains 14 residues. The CDR3 sequence is CASRDRGWDEKLFF. As DNA, the CDR3 is TGTGCCAGTAGGGACAGGGGATGGGATGAAAAACTGTTTTTT.

This rearrangement joins TRBV5-4 to TRBJ2-7, with 11 nucleotides matching TRBD2. In germline, CDR1 is SGHNT, CDR2 YYREEE (reference sequence). After removal of 4 bases from V and 2 bases from J, the junction contained 11 bases not matched to a gene. There are 17 residues in the CDR3. DNA for the CDR3: TGTGCCAGCAGCAAGGGACTAGCGGACCGAAGCCCCTACGAGCAGTACTTC. Residues: CASSKGLADRSPYEQYF.

Only a few counts were recorded for this clone. The chain recombines TRBV28 with TRBJ1-3, with D possibly being TRBD1 (6 bases). V shed 4 bases and J shed 5 bases, with 18 bases lying between them. This CDR3 spans 16 amino acids. Germline V lookup: CDR1 MDHEN, CDR2 SYDVKM. CDR3 nucleotide sequence: TGTGCCAGCAGTTCGTTCACAGGGTATCCTAGAAACACCATATATTTT. Translating it yields CASSSFTGYPRNTIYF.

This clone was detected once. J is TRBJ2-2 and V is TRBV10-3, with 8 bases matching TRBD1. The germline V gene encodes CDR1 ENHRY and CDR2 SYGVKD. The V segment lost 4 bases and the J segment 5 bases; nucleotides outside the gene matches: 3. The CDR3 has 14 residues. The CDR3 DNA reads as TGTGCCATCAGTGCAGGACAGGGAACCGGGGAGCTGTTTTTT. It yields the protein CAISAGQGTGELFF.

The chain carries TRBV13 and TRBJ2-7; D remains unclear. There are 12 residues in the CDR3. The V end was cut by 5 bases, the J end by 2 bases, with 7 bases between. Germline V gives CDR1 PRHDT, CDR2 FYEKMQ (reference sequence). CDR3 region: CASSPRAYEQYF. The CDR3 DNA reads TGTGCCAGCAGCCCAAGAGCCTACGAGCAGTACTTC.

The chain joins TRBV7-2 to TRBJ1-2, with no clear D. Germline CDR1 SGHTA, CDR2 FQGNSA. The V end was cut by 0 bases, the J end by 5 bases, with 7 bases between. CDR3 length equals 13 residues. The CDR3 spells CASSLAQNYGYTF. The CDR3 nucleotides are TGTGCCAGCAGCTTAGCCCAGAATTATGGCTACACCTTC. Filled out from reference TRBV7-2 and TRBJ1-2, the complete variable domain reads GAGVSQSPSNKVTEKGKDVELRCDPISGHTALYWYRQSLGQGLEFLIYFQGNSAPDKSGLPSDRFSAERTGGSVSTLTIQRTQQEDSAVYLCASSLAQNYGYTFGSGTRLTVV.

The chain couples TRBV4-1 to TRBJ2-3, with 13 positions matching TRBD2. Per germline, CDR1 MGHRA and CDR2 YSYEKL. V lost 4 bases to trimming and J lost 3 bases; unmatched junction nucleotides: 4. The length of the CDR3 is 16 residues. The CDR3 bases are TGCGCCAGCAGCCTCAGACTAGCGGGAGGAACAGATACGCAGTATTTT. It codes for CASSLRLAGGTDTQYF.

The chain is built from TRBV9 and TRBJ2-5; TRBD2 agrees at 9 bases. V lost 6 bases and J lost 1; bases outside the gene matches: 10. In germline, CDR1 is SGDLS, CDR2 YYNGEE. The CDR3 has 16 residues. CDR3 in amino acids: CASNGGPAGGQETQYF. CDR3 in DNA: TGTGCCAGCAACGGGGGTCCAGCGGGAGGCCAAGAGACCCAGTACTTC.

V and J are TRBV7-9 and TRBJ2-1; 9 bases match TRBD2. Per germline, CDR1 SEHNR and CDR2 FQNEAQ (reference sequence). There are 17 residues in the CDR3. With V trimmed by 3 bases and J by 6 bases, 12 bases remained unmatched. The CDR3 region is CASSLSWASGKANEQFF. CDR3 sequence (DNA): TGTGCCAGCAGCTTGTCGTGGGCTAGCGGGAAGGCCAATGAGCAGTTCTTC.

The V call is TRBV5-6, the J call TRBJ2-7; D possibly corresponds to TRBD1 (5 bases). The germline V gene encodes CDR1 SGHDT and CDR2 YYEEEE. The CDR3 runs to 13 residues. The V end was cut by 2 bases, the J end by 6 bases, with 12 bases between. The DNA for the CDR3 is TGTGCCAGCAGCTTCCCAGGGTGGCCCGAGCAGTACTTC. Protein sequence: CASSFPGWPEQYF.

The rearrangement links TRBV5-1 to TRBJ2-1; TRBD2 agrees at 7 bases. This CDR3 has 16 amino acids. The trim removed 5 bases at V and 5 bases at J, leaving 13 bases unmatched. Per the germline V gene, CDR1 is SGHRS and CDR2 is YFSETQ. Here the CDR3 reads CASRGLSAGVNNEQFF. CDR3 nucleotides: TGCGCCAGCAGGGGTCTATCGGCGGGAGTGAACAATGAGCAGTTCTTC. The whole variable domain, filled in from reference TRBV5-1 and TRBJ2-1, reads KAGVTQTPRYLIKTRGQQVTLSCSPISGHRSVSWYQQTPGQGLQFLFEYFSETQRNKGNFPGRFSGRQFSNSRSEMNVSTLELGDSALYLCASRGLSAGVNNEQFFGPGTRLTVL.

The chain uses TRBV29-1 and TRBJ2-7; TRBD1 agrees at 11 bases. From germline, CDR1 is SQVTM and CDR2 ANQGSEA. V shed 3 bases and J 3 bases; nucleotides not matched to a gene: 13. This CDR3 is 17 amino acids long. In DNA form, the CDR3 reads TGCAGCGTTGATTTGGGTAGATCCGGGACAGGGGGCTACGAGCAGTACTTC. Protein sequence: CSVDLGRSGTGGYEQYF.

The gene calls are TRBV5-1 and TRBJ1-5; D may be TRBD1 (6 bases). The V and J ends lost 2 bases and 0 bases respectively, with 18 bases between them. The CDR3 consists of 18 residues. Germline lookup yields CDR1 SGHRS and CDR2 YFSETQ. CDR3 residues: CASSFSPRGQNSNQPQHF. The CDR3 nucleotides are TGCGCCAGCAGCTTTTCACCACGAGGACAGAATAGCAATCAGCCCCAGCATTTT.

DNA of the CDR3: TGTGCCAGCAGCTTAGTCCGTGAGAAAGAGACCCAGTACTTC. Amino acid sequence: CASSLVREKETQYF. The chain couples TRBV7-2 to TRBJ2-5, with D unresolved. The germline CDR1 and CDR2 sequences are SGHTA and FQGNSA. This CDR3 is 14 amino acids long. V lost 1 base to trimming and J lost 3 bases, with 9 bases between them.